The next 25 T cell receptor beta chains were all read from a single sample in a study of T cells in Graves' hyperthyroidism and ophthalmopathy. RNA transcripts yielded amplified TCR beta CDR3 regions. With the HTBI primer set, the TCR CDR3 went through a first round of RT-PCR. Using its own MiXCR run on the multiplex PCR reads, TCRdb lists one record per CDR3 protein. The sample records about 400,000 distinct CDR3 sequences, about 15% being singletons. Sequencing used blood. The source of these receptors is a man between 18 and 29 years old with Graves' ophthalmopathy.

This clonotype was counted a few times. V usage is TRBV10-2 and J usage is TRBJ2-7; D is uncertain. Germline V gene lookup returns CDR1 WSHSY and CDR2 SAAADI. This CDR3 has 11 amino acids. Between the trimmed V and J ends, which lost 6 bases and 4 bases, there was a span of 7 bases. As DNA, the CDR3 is TGCGCCAGCAGCGGGCGGTACGAGCAGTACTTC. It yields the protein CASSGRYEQYF.

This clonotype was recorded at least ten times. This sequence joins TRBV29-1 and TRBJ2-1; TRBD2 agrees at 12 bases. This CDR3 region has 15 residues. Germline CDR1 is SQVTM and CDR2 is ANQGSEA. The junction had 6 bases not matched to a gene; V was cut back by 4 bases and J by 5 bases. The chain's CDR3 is CSVVASGRAHNEQFF. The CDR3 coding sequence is TGCAGCGTTGTTGCTAGCGGGAGGGCCCACAATGAGCAGTTCTTC.

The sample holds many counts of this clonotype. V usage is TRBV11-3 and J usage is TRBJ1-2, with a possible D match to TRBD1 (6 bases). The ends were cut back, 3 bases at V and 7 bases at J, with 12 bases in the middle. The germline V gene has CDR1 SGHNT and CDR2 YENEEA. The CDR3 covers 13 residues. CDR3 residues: CASSFGQFFGYTF. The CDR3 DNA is TGTGCCAGCAGCTTTGGACAGTTTTTTGGCTACACCTTC.

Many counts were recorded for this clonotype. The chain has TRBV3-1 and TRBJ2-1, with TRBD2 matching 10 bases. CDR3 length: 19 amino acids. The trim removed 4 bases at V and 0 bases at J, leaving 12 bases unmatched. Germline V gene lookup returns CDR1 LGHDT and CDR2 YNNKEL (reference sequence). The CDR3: CASSREGGLADFSYNEQFF. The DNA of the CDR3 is TGTGCCAGCAGCCGGGAAGGAGGACTAGCGGATTTCTCCTACAATGAGCAGTTCTTC.

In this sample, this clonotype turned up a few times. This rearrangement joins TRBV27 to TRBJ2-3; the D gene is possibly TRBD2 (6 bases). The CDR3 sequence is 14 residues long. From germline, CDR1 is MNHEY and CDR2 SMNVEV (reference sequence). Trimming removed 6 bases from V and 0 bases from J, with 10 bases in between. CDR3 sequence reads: CASRRGTSTDTQYF. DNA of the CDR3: TGTGCCAGCAGGCGAGGGACTAGCACAGATACGCAGTATTTT.

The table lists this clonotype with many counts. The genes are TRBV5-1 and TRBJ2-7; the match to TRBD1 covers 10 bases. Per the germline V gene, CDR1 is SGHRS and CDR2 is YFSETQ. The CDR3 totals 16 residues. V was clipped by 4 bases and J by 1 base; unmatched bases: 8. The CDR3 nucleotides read TGCGCCAGCAGCCCACCGGGACAGGGGACGTCCTACGAGCAGTACTTC. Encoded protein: CASSPPGQGTSYEQYF.

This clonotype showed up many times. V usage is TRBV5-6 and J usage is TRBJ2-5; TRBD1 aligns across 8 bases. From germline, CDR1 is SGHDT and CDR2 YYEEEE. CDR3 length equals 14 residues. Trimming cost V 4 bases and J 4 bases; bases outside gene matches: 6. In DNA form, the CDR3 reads TGTGCCAGCAGCGCGTACAGGGGGGTAGAGACCCAGTACTTC. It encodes CASSAYRGVETQYF.

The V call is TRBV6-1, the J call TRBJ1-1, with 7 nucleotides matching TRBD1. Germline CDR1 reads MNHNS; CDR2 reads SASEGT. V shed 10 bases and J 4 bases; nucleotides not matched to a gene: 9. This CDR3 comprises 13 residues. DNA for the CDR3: TGTGCCACTCGGACAGGTTACGGCACTGAAGCTTTCTTT. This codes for CATRTGYGTEAFF.

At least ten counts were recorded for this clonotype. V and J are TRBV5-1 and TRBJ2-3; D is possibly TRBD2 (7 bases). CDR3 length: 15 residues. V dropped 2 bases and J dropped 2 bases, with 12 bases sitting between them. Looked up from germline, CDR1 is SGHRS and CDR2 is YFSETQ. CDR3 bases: TGCGCCAGCAGCTTCCGGGGGGCTCTCACAGATACGCAGTATTTT. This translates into CASSFRGALTDTQYF.

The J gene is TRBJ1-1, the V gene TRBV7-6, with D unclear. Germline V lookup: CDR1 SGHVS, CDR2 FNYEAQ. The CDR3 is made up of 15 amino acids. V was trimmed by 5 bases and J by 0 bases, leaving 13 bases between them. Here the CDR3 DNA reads TGTGCCAGCAGCCCTGGGAGGTTGCTGAACACTGAAGCTTTCTTT. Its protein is CASSPGRLLNTEAFF.

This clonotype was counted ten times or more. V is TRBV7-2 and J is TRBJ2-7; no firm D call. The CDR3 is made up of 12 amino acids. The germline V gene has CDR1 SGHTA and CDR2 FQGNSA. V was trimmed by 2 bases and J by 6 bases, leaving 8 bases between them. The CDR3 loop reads CASSLHLAEQYF. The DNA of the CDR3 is TGTGCCAGCAGCTTACACCTCGCCGAGCAGTACTTC.

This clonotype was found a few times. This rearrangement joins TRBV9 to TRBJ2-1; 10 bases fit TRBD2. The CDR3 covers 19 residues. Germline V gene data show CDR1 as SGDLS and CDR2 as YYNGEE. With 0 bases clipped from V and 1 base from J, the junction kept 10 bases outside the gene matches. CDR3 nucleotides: TGTGCCAGCAGCGTAGAGGATAGCGGGAGGCTTACTTCCTACAATGAGCAGTTCTTC. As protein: CASSVEDSGRLTSYNEQFF.

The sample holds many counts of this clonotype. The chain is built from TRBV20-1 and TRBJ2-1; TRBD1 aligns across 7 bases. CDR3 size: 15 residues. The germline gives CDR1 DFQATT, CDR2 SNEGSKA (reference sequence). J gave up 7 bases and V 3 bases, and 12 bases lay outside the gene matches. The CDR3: CSASPWQGVVNEQFF. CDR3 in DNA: TGCAGTGCTAGCCCCTGGCAGGGGGTGGTAAATGAGCAGTTCTTC.

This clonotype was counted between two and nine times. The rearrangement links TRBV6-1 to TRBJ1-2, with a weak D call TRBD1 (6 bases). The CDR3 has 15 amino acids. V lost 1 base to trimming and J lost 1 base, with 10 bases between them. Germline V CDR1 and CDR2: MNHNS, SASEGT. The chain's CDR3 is CASSEETGVNYGYTF. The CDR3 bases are TGTGCCAGCAGTGAAGAGACAGGTGTTAACTATGGCTACACCTTC.

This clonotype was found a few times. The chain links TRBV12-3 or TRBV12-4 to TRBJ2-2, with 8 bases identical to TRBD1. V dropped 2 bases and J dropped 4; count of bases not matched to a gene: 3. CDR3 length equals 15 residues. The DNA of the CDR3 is TGTGCCAGCAGTTTACAGGGGGCGGGCACCGGGGAGCTGTTTTTT. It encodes CASSLQGAGTGELFF.

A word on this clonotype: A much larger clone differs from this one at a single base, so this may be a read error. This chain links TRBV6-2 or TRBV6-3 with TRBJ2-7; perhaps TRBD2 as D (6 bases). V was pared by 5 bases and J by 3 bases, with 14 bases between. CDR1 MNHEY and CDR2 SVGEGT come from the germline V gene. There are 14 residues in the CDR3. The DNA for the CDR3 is TGTGCCAGCAGTGATTCGCGACTAGTCTACGAGCAGTACTTC. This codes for CASSDSRLVYEQYF.

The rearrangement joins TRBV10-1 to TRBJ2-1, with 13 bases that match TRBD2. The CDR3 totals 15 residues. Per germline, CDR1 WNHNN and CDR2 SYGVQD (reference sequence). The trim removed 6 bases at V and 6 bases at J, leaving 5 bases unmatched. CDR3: CASSPLAGGINEQFF. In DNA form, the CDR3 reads TGCGCCAGCAGCCCACTAGCGGGAGGGATCAATGAGCAGTTCTTC.

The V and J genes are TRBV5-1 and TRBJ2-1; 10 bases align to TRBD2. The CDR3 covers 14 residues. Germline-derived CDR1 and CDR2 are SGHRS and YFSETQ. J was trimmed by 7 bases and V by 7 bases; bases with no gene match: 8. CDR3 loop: CASSGTSVINEQFF. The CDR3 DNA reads TGCGCCAGCTCCGGGACTAGCGTGATTAATGAGCAGTTCTTC.

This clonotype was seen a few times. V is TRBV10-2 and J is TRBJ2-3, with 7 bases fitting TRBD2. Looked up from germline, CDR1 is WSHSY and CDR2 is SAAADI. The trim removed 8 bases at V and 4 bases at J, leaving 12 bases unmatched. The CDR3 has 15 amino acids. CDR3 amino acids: CASGGSGVGADTQYF. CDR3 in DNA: TGCGCCAGCGGCGGAAGCGGGGTGGGCGCAGATACGCAGTATTTT.

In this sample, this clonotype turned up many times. CDR3 coding DNA: TGTGCCACCAGCAGGACTAGCGGGGGGGCAGATACGCAGTATTTT. Protein: CATSRTSGGADTQYF. The genes are TRBV15 and TRBJ2-3; 14 nucleotides align to TRBD2. The CDR3 has 15 amino acids. The germline CDR1 and CDR2 sequences are LNHNV and YYDKDF (reference sequence). Trimming removed 3 bases from V and 4 bases from J; junction bases left unmatched: 0.

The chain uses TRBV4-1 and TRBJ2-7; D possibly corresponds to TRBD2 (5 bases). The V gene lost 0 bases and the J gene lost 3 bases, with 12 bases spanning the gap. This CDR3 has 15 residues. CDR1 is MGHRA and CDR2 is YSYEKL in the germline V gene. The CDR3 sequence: CASSQDIKEDYEQYF. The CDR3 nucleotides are TGCGCCAGCAGCCAAGACATAAAGGAGGACTACGAGCAGTACTTC.

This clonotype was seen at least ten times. The CDR3 sequence is CASSQALTGYGYTF. CDR3 nucleotides: TGTGCCAGCAGCCAAGCGCTTACAGGGTACGGCTACACCTTC. V is TRBV3-1 and J is TRBJ1-2; tentative D call: TRBD1 (6 bases). Germline V gene data show CDR1 as LGHDT and CDR2 as YNNKEL (reference sequence). CDR3 length: 14 residues. Trimming took off 1 base at V and 8 bases at J, with 14 bases between the two ends. Supplemented by reference TRBV3-1 and TRBJ1-2, the full variable domain reads DTAVSQTPKYLVTQMGNDKSIKCEQNLGHDTMYWYKQDSKKFLKIMFSYNNKELIINETVPNRFSPKSPDKAHLNLHINSLELGDSAVYFCASSQALTGYGYTFGSGTRLTVV.

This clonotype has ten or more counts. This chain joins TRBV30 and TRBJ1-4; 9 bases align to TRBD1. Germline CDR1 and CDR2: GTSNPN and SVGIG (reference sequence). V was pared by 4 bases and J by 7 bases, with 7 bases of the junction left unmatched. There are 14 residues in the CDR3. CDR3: CAWTTGTGREKLFF. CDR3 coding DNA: TGTGCCTGGACCACCGGGACAGGGCGTGAAAAACTGTTTTTT.

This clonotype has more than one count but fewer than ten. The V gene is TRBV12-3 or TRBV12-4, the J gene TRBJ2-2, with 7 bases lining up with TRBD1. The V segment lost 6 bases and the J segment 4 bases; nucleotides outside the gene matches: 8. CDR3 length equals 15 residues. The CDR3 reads CASRRGTAVTGELFF. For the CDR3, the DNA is TGTGCCAGCAGGAGAGGGACAGCCGTCACCGGGGAGCTGTTTTTT.

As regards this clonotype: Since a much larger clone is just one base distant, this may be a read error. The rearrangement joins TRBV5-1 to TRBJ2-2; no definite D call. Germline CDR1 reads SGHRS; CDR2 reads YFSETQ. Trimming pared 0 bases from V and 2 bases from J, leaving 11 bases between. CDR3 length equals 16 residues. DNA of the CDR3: TGCGCCAGCAGCTTGGTCGTCGCAGGAAACACCGGGGAGCTGTTTTTT. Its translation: CASSLVVAGNTGELFF.